This T cell receptor (beta chain) was recovered during a study of Graves' ophthalmopathy and Graves' hyperthyroidism. RNA served as the template for amplifying TCR beta CDR3 regions. Investigators did first-round RT-PCR with HTBI primers, then second-round multiplex PCR. TCRdb analysed the multiplex PCR reads with MiXCR anew, one entry per CDR3 protein. The table has more than 1,000,000 distinct CDR3 sequences, 35% to 40% seen once. Germline V CDR1 and CDR2: SGHTA, FQGNSA. CDR3 length: 15 amino acids. Deletions cut 2 bases from V and 9 bases from J, with 20 bases between. The sequence was obtained from an adult man with Graves' hyperthyroidism. Sequencing was done on a sample of peripheral blood or thyroid tissue (not recorded which). The chain uses TRBV7-2 and TRBJ2-7; D might be TRBD1 or TRBD2, each matching 5 bases. The CDR3 DNA reads as TGTGCCAGCAGCTTATCCGGGGCGGGCCCTTTGGGGCAGTACTTC. Its protein product is CASSLSGAGPLGQYF.